The present T cell receptor beta chain was sequenced within a study of cytomegalovirus exposure and HLA in healthy donors. Points from the study as a whole: The authors assumed roughly uniform sequencing depth across donors for presence/absence analyses. An analysis that came later showed most CMV-associated TCR beta chains appearing HLA-restricted. Cytomegalovirus status was reportedly diagnosed by the classifier with high sensitivity and specificity.

The donors, nominally healthy at sampling, likely had unrecorded immune exposures. Trimming cost V 9 bases and J 5 bases; bases outside gene matches: 8. The germline V gene encodes CDR1 LNHDA and CDR2 SQIVND (reference sequence). The CDR3 is 13 amino acids. The PCR ran on 60 Vbeta and 13 Jbeta primers. Repertoires were generated with immunoSEQ multiplex PCR, while TCRdb's copy carries only in-frame clones and drops some. Seen here are 100,000 to 150,000 clones, 77% observed once, and the top ten hold roughly 13%. As concerns this clone: The antigen remains unidentified.

This sequence joins TRBV19 and TRBJ1-1; 8 nucleotides match TRBD1. The origin of this receptor is a woman aged 40 to 50 in good health and CMV-seropositive. The material sequenced was PBMCs. The CDR3 loop is CASFDRGSTEAFF. CDR3 sequence (DNA): TGTGCCAGCTTTGACAGGGGAAGTACTGAAGCTTTCTTT.